This TCR beta chain came from a study of response to subunit inactivated influenza vaccine. TCRdb processed the RT-PCR reads anew with MiXCR; each CDR3 protein has one entry. The table has some 550,000 distinct CDR3 sequences, around 25% seen once. CDR1 SGHTA and CDR2 FQGNSA come from the germline V gene. The J segment lost 6 bases and the V segment lost 4 bases, leaving 11 bases of the junction unmatched. This CDR3 is 17 amino acids long. This clonotype was picked up a small number of times. Another study also made use of these data, one on T cells expressing NK-cell markers. From that study: Generation of TCR beta cDNA was performed by 5'RACE template switching incorporating UMIs. HCMV seropositivity characterized most of the eight sequenced donors, and seronegativity one.

The V call is TRBV7-2, the J call TRBJ2-1; 11 bases map to TRBD2. The source was CD4+ T cells sorted from PBMCs, collected about 13 days after vaccination. The receptor was derived from a man aged 45-65 years who received an inactivated influenza vaccine. CDR3 sequence reads: CASSSLAGGLFGNEQFF. In DNA form, the CDR3 reads TGTGCCAGCAGCTCGTTAGCGGGGGGGCTATTCGGCAATGAGCAGTTCTTC.